This T cell receptor beta chain comes out of a study of blood T cells in healthy people across ages. Whole-study findings and limits: The recorded TCR beta diversity per million T cells decreased in a roughly linear manner with age.

The germline V and J ends were trimmed by 7 bases and 5 bases, with 18 bases remaining between them. This CDR3 comprises 15 residues. Germline V gene lookup returns CDR1 SGHVS and CDR2 FNYEAQ. Comments on this clonotype: Its matching antigen is unknown.

It was with a sample-barcoded 5' primer and a J-beta primer mix that a second PCR of roughly 7 to 12 cycles was run. At least 2.5 million CDR3-containing paired-end reads were obtained per sample. TCRdb reprocessed the 5' RACE reads via MiXCR and lists one record per CDR3 protein. Of 450,000 to 650,000 distinct CDR3 sequences in the sample, around 24% were seen once. These data were also filed under a second study, of T cells of mothers and their children. That report adds: Sequencing got over 10 million TCR beta CDR3 reads from each mother and some 3 million from each child.

Input material: blood. The source is a boy younger than 18 in good health. The chain links TRBV7-6 to TRBJ2-1, with a possible D match to TRBD1 (5 bases). The DNA for the CDR3 is TGTGCCAGCACCCAAAGCCAGGGTGGCAACAATGAGCAGTTCTTC. The encoded protein is CASTQSQGGNNEQFF.